The present TCR beta chain was sequenced within a study of tumor-infiltrating lymphocytes in localized non-small cell lung cancer listed by TCRdb under 2021. At the level of the whole study: The cohort covered several histologies, both smokers and never-smokers, and patients whose samples were collected after neoadjuvant chemotherapy. Each patient provided resected tumor tissue plus uninvolved lung tissue from the same patient, with the uninvolved lung tissue described as non-adjacent to the tumor. TCR sequencing was one of several integrated assays, alongside flow cytometry, multiplex immunofluorescence, RNA-seq, exome sequencing and proteomics, applied to the same patients. The overall ICON cohort comprised over 120 surgical patients with localized non-small cell lung cancer whose tumors were resected. The paired tumor versus uninvolved lung comparison of immunoSEQ T-cell fraction included some 54 patients. The research as a whole found: The TCR-derived T-cell fraction showed no difference between the flow cytometry-defined immunotypes IM1 (good prognosis) and IM2 (poor prognosis). TCRbeta sequencing supported higher T cell infiltration in tumors than in uninvolved lung tissue, consistent with immunofluorescence CD3 counts. Assay coverage differed among patients according to how much tissue was available, so only a subset of the cohort had TCR sequencing. Different pieces of the same tissue were used for different assays, so technical variation could not be separated from intratumor heterogeneity.

Enrollment in ICON was initiated in the first half of 2016, and the last patient was enrolled in late 2018. Fresh tumor and matched uninvolved tissue for in-depth immune analyses, including TCR sequencing, were collected from a subcohort of under 85 patients. TCR sequencing was performed on DNA isolated from bulk tissue, without cell sorting. The immunoSEQ assay used for TCR sequencing gave the T-cell fraction in both tumor and uninvolved lung tissue. The paper's data handling went like this. To analyze survival, patients were divided into a high T-cell fraction group (upper tertile) and a low T-cell fraction group (lower two tertiles), and the two groups were compared using a log-rank test. A signed-rank test was used to test paired tumor versus uninvolved lung differences in T-cell fraction. In its TCRdb copy, this immuneACCESS table keeps in-frame sequences only and misses some clones. Where compared with another copy, unresolved V genes explain less than half of these, and the others have no known cause. The D gene and trimming were derived from the DNA, and the V and J assignments and clone size from that table. The sample contains more than 12,000 clones, approximately 68% of them found a single time. The ten largest clonotypes hold more than 20% of the sample.

A word on this clone: Its antigen is still unknown. There are no base qualities to consult, and no much larger clone falls within one base.

CDR1 and CDR2 are drawn from the germline V gene: SQVTM, ANQGSEA. From the cysteine up to the phenylalanine, the CDR3 has a length of 12 residues. Only the CDR3 part of the read is kept: 36 bases, read in frame from the first base. At the junction V is shortened by 0 bases and J by 7 bases, with 9 bases in between. This sequence uses TRBV29-1 and TRBJ1-2, with the D gene not confidently named. The sequence was obtained from a human donor with non-small cell lung cancer. The sequenced material came from uninvolved lung tissue not adjacent to the tumor. The CDR3 is CSVEEGNAGYTF. The sequence in DNA is TGCAGCGTTGAAGAAGGGAATGCTGGCTACACCTTC.